The 6 T cell receptor beta chains below all came from one sample that was sequenced in a study of shared clonotypes between healthy human individuals. The table came from immunoSEQ multiplex PCR; TCRdb's copy has only in-frame clones and leaves some out. The sample lists millions of clones; just over 90% were seen once. The specimen was naive CD4+ T cells sorted from blood. Subset in this sample: CD45RA+ positively selected. All receptors come from a man aged 18 to 29 in good health.

As to this clone: This sample includes further DNA sequences coding for the same CDR3. The chain is built from TRBV10-3 and TRBJ1-2; D ambiguous. The CDR3 has 14 amino acids. Germline CDR1 ENHRY, CDR2 SYGVKD. V lost 0 bases and J lost 5, with 10 bases in between. The CDR3 region has the DNA TGTGCCATCAGTGAGTCTGCTGGGATTTATGGCTACACCTTC. It encodes CAISESAGIYGYTF.

This CDR3 reads CASSQGIQVGLPLHF. The CDR3 region has the DNA TGCGCCAGCAGCCAAGGGATTCAAGTGGGGCTTCCCCTCCACTTT. The chain employs TRBV4-1 and TRBJ1-6, with TRBD1 as a possible D gene (5 bases). With 1 base removed from V and 13 bases from J, the gap between germline ends came to 17 bases. There are 15 residues in the CDR3. Germline CDR1 MGHRA, CDR2 YSYEKL.

The gene calls are TRBV29-1 and TRBJ2-5, with D perhaps matching TRBD2 (5 bases). The germline CDR1 and CDR2 sequences are SQVTM and ANQGSEA. The ends were cut back, 4 bases at V and 7 bases at J, with 16 bases in the middle. CDR3 length: 13 residues. DNA of the CDR3: TGCAGCGTTGGAGGACTGTCCCCCGGGACCCAGTACTTC. This encodes CSVGGLSPGTQYF.

The V call is TRBV5-1, the J call TRBJ1-2; 8 nucleotides agree with TRBD1. The ends lost 4 bases at V and 1 base at J; junction bases unmatched: 6. The CDR3 runs 15 residues. Per germline, CDR1 SGHRS and CDR2 YFSETQ. CDR3 DNA sequence: TGCGCCAGCAGCCGCGGGACAGGAGGTAACTATGGCTACACCTTC. Its translation: CASSRGTGGNYGYTF.

As regards this clone: The identical CDR3 is also encoded by other nucleotide sequences in the sample. The chain links TRBV10-3 to TRBJ1-5; D is unclear. Germline V gene sequence: CDR1 ENHRY, CDR2 SYGVKD. V lost 0 bases and J 4 bases, leaving 7 bases between the germline ends. The CDR3 loop spans 14 amino acids. CDR3 sequence reads: CAISESGGNQPQHF. The CDR3, as DNA: TGTGCCATCAGTGAGTCGGGCGGGAATCAGCCCCAGCATTTT.

The rearrangement uses TRBV6-5 and TRBJ2-1; D might be TRBD1 or TRBD2, each matching 5 bases. With 10 bases removed from V and 7 bases from J, the gap between germline ends came to 17 bases. This CDR3 region has 13 residues. From germline, CDR1 is MNHEY and CDR2 SVGAGI. For the CDR3, the DNA is TGTGCCACCCTGAGTGGGGGTCTAAATGAGCAGTTCTTC. Its protein product is CATLSGGLNEQFF.